This T cell receptor (beta chain) was recovered during a study of beta chain features in type 1 diabetes. V was clipped by 3 bases and J by 9 bases; unmatched bases: 10. Germline CDR1 is MDHEN and CDR2 is SYDVKM. The CDR3 contains 14 residues. Sequencing targeted expressed TCRB transcripts, as all isolated RNA had been reverse transcribed. The data were produced by immunoSEQ multiplex PCR, yet TCRdb's version contains in-frame clones alone and is incomplete. This sample has around 430,000 clones, with around 28% found just once. The sequence was obtained from a man younger than 35 in good health. The chain couples TRBV28 to TRBJ2-7, with 8 bases lining up with TRBD2. The sequencing input was naive CD4+ T cells from blood. The DNA of the CDR3 is TGTGCCAGCAGTTTGTCGGGAGGGCTTATGGTGCAGTACTTC. It encodes CASSLSGGLMVQYF. The full variable domain, completed using reference TRBV28 and TRBJ2-7, is DVKVTQSSRYLVKRTGEKVFLECVQDMDHENMFWYRQDPGLGLRLIYFSYDVKMKEKGDIPEGYSVSREKKERFSLILESASTNQTSMYLCASSLSGGLMVQYFGPGTRLTVT.